These T cell receptor beta chains were read from a single sample in a study of OX40 agonist ivuxolimab in advanced cancers. Using immunoSEQ multiplex PCR, the repertoire was profiled, and TCRdb retains in-frame clones only, with some absent. The data show 50,000 to 60,000 clones, around nine tenths seen once. The source was CD4+ or CD8+ T cells sorted from blood, collected in a trial of the OX40 agonist ivuxolimab. These receptors were obtained from an adult with an advanced solid tumor such as melanoma, head and neck, liver or kidney cancer. Each CDR3 is given without its conserved first and last residue. The order of the fields is V gene, D gene, J gene, CDR3 protein. D genes are given only for firm matches.

>TRBV18|NA|TRBJ2-5
ASSYTLRYQETQY
>TRBV5-1|TRBD1|TRBJ2-3
ASSLGQGAWTDTQY
>TRBV2|NA|TRBJ2-7
ASTGPQSYEQY
>TRBV5-5|TRBD2|TRBJ2-2
ASNRLADTGELF
>TRBV6-5|NA|TRBJ2-1
ASSYATTGNNEQF
>TRBV7-9|TRBD1|TRBJ1-2
ASSTDRDYGYT
>TRBV19|TRBD1|TRBJ1-5
ASSRNRGFNQPQH
>TRBV4-1|NA|TRBJ1-1
ASSQLPGGGTEAF
>TRBV7-8|NA|TRBJ1-1
ASSFRAGHTEAF
>TRBV2|NA|TRBJ1-2
ASSEVNRDGDKDGYT
>TRBV15|NA|TRBJ2-7
ATSTEAGSYEQY
>TRBV4-3|NA|TRBJ2-5
ASSLGTAETQY
>TRBV4-1|NA|TRBJ1-2
ASSQEPGNYGYT
>TRBV7-8|NA|TRBJ1-1
ASSFREGRGTEAF
>TRBV27|NA|TRBJ1-5
ASSLLGGGSSNQPQH
>TRBV11-2|NA|TRBJ1-2
ASSLSSGNDYGYT
>TRBV6-4|TRBD1|TRBJ1-6
ASSDSRGRKRDSPLH
>TRBV30|NA|TRBJ2-7
AWSVRGGTYEQY
>TRBV7-8|TRBD2|TRBJ2-1
ASSLWTSGGPYNEQF
>TRBV27|NA|TRBJ2-2
ATMPRTGELF
>TRBV11-3|NA|TRBJ2-5
ASSLAWGETQY
>TRBV6-6|TRBD2|TRBJ2-5
ASSSTRLALETQY
>TRBV7-6|NA|TRBJ2-7
ASSLQTYEQY
>TRBV19|NA|TRBJ2-1
ASSIEGRGNEQF
>TRBV4-1|TRBD1|TRBJ1-5
ASSPYGTGGHQPQH
>TRBV7-3|NA|TRBJ1-6
ASINPGRGTLASPLH
>TRBV19|NA|TRBJ2-7
ASSIGAGSEQY
>TRBV13|TRBD2|TRBJ2-1
ASSSPGLAGGPYNEQF
>TRBV4-1|TRBD1|TRBJ1-2
ASSQYRGLDYGYT
>TRBV25-1|TRBD2|TRBJ2-1
ASRSGGAYNEQF
>TRBV4-3|TRBD2|NA
ASSQGLAGPYEQY
>TRBV5-6|TRBD2|TRBJ2-5
ASSLWGGTPQETQY
>TRBV7-8|NA|TRBJ1-3
ASSLGNRHGSGNTIY